This section outlines one T cell receptor beta chain sequence together with its context. Method: immunoSEQ multiplex PCR; TCRdb's copy keeps in-frame clones and lacks some. Here the sample spans 250,000 to 300,000 clones, roughly 80% being singletons. This record comes from a study of blood T cell repertoires in COVID-19. About the study: T cells, B-cell-depleted T cells, or PBMCs supplied cDNA or gDNA.

V lost 4 bases and J lost 4, with 10 bases in between. Germline values: CDR1 SGHRS, CDR2 YFSETQ. The CDR3 consists of 13 residues. Input material: PBMCs or T cells enriched from blood (not recorded which). This chain connects TRBV5-1 to TRBJ2-3; D possibly corresponds to TRBD1 (6 bases). The sequence was obtained from a man between 35 and 55 years old who had been exposed to COVID-19. The CDR3 loop is CASSVQGPDTQYF. For the CDR3, the DNA is TGCGCCAGCAGCGTACAGGGTCCAGATACGCAGTATTTT.